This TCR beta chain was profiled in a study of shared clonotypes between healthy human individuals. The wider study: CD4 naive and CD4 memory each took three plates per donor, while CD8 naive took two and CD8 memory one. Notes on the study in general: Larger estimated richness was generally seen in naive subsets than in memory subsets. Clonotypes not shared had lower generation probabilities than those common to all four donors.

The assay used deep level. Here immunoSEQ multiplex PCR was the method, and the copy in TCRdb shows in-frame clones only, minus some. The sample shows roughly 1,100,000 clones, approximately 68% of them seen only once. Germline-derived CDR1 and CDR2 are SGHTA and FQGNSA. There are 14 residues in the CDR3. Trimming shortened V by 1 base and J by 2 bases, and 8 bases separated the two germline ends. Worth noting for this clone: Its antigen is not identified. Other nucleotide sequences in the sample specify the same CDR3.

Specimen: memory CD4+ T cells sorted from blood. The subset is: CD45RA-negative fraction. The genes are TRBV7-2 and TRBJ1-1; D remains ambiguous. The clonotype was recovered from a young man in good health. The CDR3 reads CASSLEGLNTEAFF. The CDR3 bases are TGTGCCAGCAGCTTAGAGGGCTTAAACACTGAAGCTTTCTTT.